The 28 T cell receptor beta chains presented below share a single source sample, sequenced in a study of OX40 agonist ivuxolimab in advanced cancers. Using immunoSEQ multiplex PCR, the repertoire was profiled, and TCRdb retains in-frame clones only, with some absent. The profile shows 70,000 to 95,000 clones, 90% to 95% of them singletons. The sample here was CD4+ or CD8+ T cells sorted from blood, taken in a trial of the OX40 agonist ivuxolimab. The receptors were sampled from an adult with an advanced solid tumor such as melanoma, head and neck, liver or kidney cancer.

This clone appeared a single time. The chain couples TRBV9 to TRBJ1-3; D call uncertain. There are 11 residues in the CDR3. In germline, CDR1 is SGDLS, CDR2 YYNGEE. Trimming removed 0 bases at V and 5 bases at J, with 0 bases between. For the CDR3, the DNA is TGTGCCAGCAGCGTAGGAAACACCATATATTTT. Protein: CASSVGNTIYF.

The rearrangement links TRBV25-1 to TRBJ1-2, with 7 bases matching TRBD1. This CDR3 region has 16 residues. V trimming: 3 bases; J trimming: 2 bases; junction bases outside the gene matches: 9. Germline-derived CDR1 and CDR2 are MGHDK and SYGVNS. The CDR3 reads CASSDQTPTGNYGYTF. The CDR3 DNA reads TGTGCCAGCAGTGACCAAACTCCGACAGGGAACTATGGCTACACCTTC.

This clone was recorded once. This sequence joins TRBV7-6 and TRBJ1-2; 8 bases agree with TRBD1. Germline-derived CDR1 and CDR2 are SGHVS and FNYEAQ. V trimming: 5 bases; J trimming: 7 bases; junction bases outside the gene matches: 6. This CDR3 has 13 residues. The DNA of the CDR3 is TGTGCCAGCAGCCCACAGGGGGTTGGTGGCTACACCTTC. It translates to CASSPQGVGGYTF.

The V call is TRBV4-3, the J call TRBJ2-7; D not certain. V lost 5 bases and J 2 bases, leaving 4 bases between the germline ends. The CDR3 consists of 11 residues. Germline CDR1 reads LGHNA; CDR2 reads YSLEER. CDR3 nucleotide sequence: TGCGCCAGCAGCGGGACCTACGAGCAGTACTTC. Translating gives CASSGTYEQYF.

The gene calls are TRBV7-2 and TRBJ2-1; 10 positions match TRBD1. Trimming at V came to 2 bases and at J to 0 bases, leaving 7 bases not matched to a gene. Per the germline V gene, CDR1 is SGHTA and CDR2 is FQGNSA. The CDR3 is 18 amino acids. In nucleotides, the CDR3 is TGTGCCAGCAGCTTAAGACCGGGACAGGGGCGCTCCTACAATGAGCAGTTCTTC. Translating it yields CASSLRPGQGRSYNEQFF.

The chain has TRBV2 and TRBJ1-4, with 8 positions matching TRBD1. Germline V CDR1 and CDR2: SNHLY, FYNNEI. This CDR3 has 16 residues. The J segment lost 1 base and the V segment lost 6 bases, leaving 7 bases of the junction unmatched. The CDR3: CASRTGTGGTNEKLFF. The CDR3 DNA is TGTGCCAGCAGGACCGGGACAGGCGGAACTAATGAAAAACTGTTTTTT.

The chain is built from TRBV4-1 and TRBJ1-1; D unclear. The CDR3 loop spans 16 amino acids. The V end was cut by 0 bases, the J end by 0 bases, with 11 bases between. The germline V gene has CDR1 MGHRA and CDR2 YSYEKL. The CDR3 protein is CASSQEVGLMNTEAFF. DNA of the CDR3: TGCGCCAGCAGCCAAGAAGTCGGCTTAATGAACACTGAAGCTTTCTTT.

CDR3 sequence: CASSLGGGEQYF. The CDR3 region has the DNA TGTGCCAGCAGCTTGGGGGGCGGCGAGCAGTACTTC. J is TRBJ2-7 and V is TRBV5-6, with D possibly matching TRBD1 (5 bases). Germline CDR1 and CDR2: SGHDT and YYEEEE. The CDR3 is 12 residues long. V gave up 0 bases and J gave up 6 bases, with 7 bases separating them.

In its sample, this clone was seen a few times. J is TRBJ1-2 and V is TRBV4-1; no reliable D call. CDR1 is MGHRA, CDR2 YSYEKL, per germline. This CDR3 spans 13 amino acids. Trimming cost V 4 bases and J 4 bases, with 10 bases left between them. Here the CDR3 reads CASSPDNGYGYTF. In DNA, the CDR3 is TGCGCCAGCAGCCCAGACAACGGCTATGGCTACACCTTC.

The V gene is TRBV13, the J gene TRBJ2-1, with no clear D. Trimming took 2 bases from V and 1 from J, leaving 9 bases between them. Germline CDR1 is PRHDT and CDR2 is FYEKMQ (reference sequence). The CDR3 totals 15 residues. The CDR3: CASSLIGVSYNEQFF. In DNA, the CDR3 is TGTGCCAGCAGCTTAATTGGGGTTTCCTACAATGAGCAGTTCTTC. Combining the CDR3 with reference TRBV13 and TRBJ2-1 gives the whole variable domain AAGVIQSPRHLIKEKRETATLKCYPIPRHDTVYWYQQGPGQDPQFLISFYEKMQSDKGSIPDRFSAQQFSDYHSELNMSSLELGDSALYFCASSLIGVSYNEQFFGPGTRLTVL.

In nucleotides, the CDR3 is TGTGCCAGCAGTTTATACTGGGACAGGGCTCAGCCCCAGCATTTT. This translates into CASSLYWDRAQPQHF. The genes are TRBV27 and TRBJ1-5, with 9 bases fitting TRBD1. Germline-derived CDR1 and CDR2 are MNHEY and SMNVEV (reference sequence). With 1 base clipped from V and 6 bases from J, the junction kept 4 bases outside the gene matches. CDR3 length equals 15 residues.

The rearrangement links TRBV10-3 to TRBJ2-1; D is possibly TRBD2 (5 bases). CDR3 size: 13 residues. The V and J ends lost 6 bases and 1 base respectively, with 7 bases between them. CDR1 is ENHRY, CDR2 SYGVKD, per germline. For the CDR3, the DNA is TGTGCCATCAGGGACTCATCCTACAATGAGCAGTTCTTC. It is translated as CAIRDSSYNEQFF.

CDR3 coding DNA: TGCGCCAGCAGCTTGTTACCGGACGGGACCCTTAATGAAAAACTGTTTTTT. It translates to CASSLLPDGTLNEKLFF. The chain carries TRBV5-1 and TRBJ1-4; a weak D match, TRBD1 (5 bases). The CDR3 spans 17 residues. Deletions cut 1 base from V and 4 bases from J, with 17 bases between. CDR1 is SGHRS and CDR2 is YFSETQ in the germline V gene.

V gene TRBV5-4 combines with J gene TRBJ2-7; D gene unclear. Trimming shortened V by 3 bases and J by 5 bases, and 15 bases separated the two germline ends. In germline, CDR1 is SGHNT, CDR2 YYREEE (reference sequence). The CDR3 runs 14 residues. This CDR3 is CASSWSKSSNEQYF. The CDR3 nucleotides are TGTGCCAGCAGCTGGAGTAAGTCAAGTAACGAGCAGTACTTC.

This chain joins TRBV9 and TRBJ2-4; possibly TRBD1 or TRBD2 for D (5 bases each). The CDR3 has 16 residues. From germline, CDR1 is SGDLS and CDR2 YYNGEE. Trimming removed 3 bases from V and 1 base from J, with 14 bases in between. The CDR3 DNA is TGTGCCAGCAGCGCCGAGGGGTTTGAGGCCAAAAACATTCAGTACTTC. Translated: CASSAEGFEAKNIQYF.

The chain links TRBV14 to TRBJ2-5; D perhaps matches TRBD2 (6 bases). The ends were cut back, 2 bases at V and 1 base at J, with 11 bases in the middle. CDR1 is SGHDN and CDR2 is FVKESK in the germline V gene. The CDR3 spans 15 residues. CDR3 nucleotides: TGTGCCAGCAGCCAATCCCCCGGGAGCCAAGAGACCCAGTACTTC. Protein: CASSQSPGSQETQYF.

The chain employs TRBV18 and TRBJ2-1; 7 nucleotides match TRBD1. Trimming at V came to 4 bases and at J to 5 bases, leaving 5 bases not matched to a gene. The CDR3 is 14 residues long. In germline, CDR1 is KGHSH, CDR2 LQKENI. Written as DNA, the CDR3 is TGTGCCAGCTCACTTCAACAGGGGAACAATGAGCAGTTCTTC. Translating it yields CASSLQQGNNEQFF. The entire variable domain, with the rest obtained from reference TRBV18 and TRBJ2-1, is as follows: NAGVMQNPRHLVRRRGQEARLRCSPMKGHSHVYWYRQLPEEGLKFMVYLQKENIIDESGMPKERFSAEFPKEGPSILRIQQVVRGDSAAYFCASSLQQGNNEQFFGPGTRLTVL.

This chain's CDR3 is CASTVGGDQPQHF. The CDR3, as DNA: TGTGCCAGCACAGTGGGGGGGGATCAGCCCCAGCATTTT. V gene TRBV7-2 combines with J gene TRBJ1-5, with D tentatively TRBD1 (5 bases). The CDR3 sequence is 13 residues long. CDR1 and CDR2 (germline): SGHTA, FQGNSA. Trimming took off 7 bases at V and 5 bases at J, with 12 bases between the two ends.

This clone showed up just once. The chain recombines TRBV5-6 with TRBJ2-2, with 10 bases identical to TRBD2. From germline, CDR1 is SGHDT and CDR2 YYEEEE. The CDR3 contains 16 residues. The trim removed 1 base at V and 1 base at J, leaving 1 base unmatched. CDR3: CASSLRLAGNTGELFF. CDR3 DNA: TGTGCCAGCAGCTTGCGACTAGCGGGGAACACCGGGGAGCTGTTTTTT.

The chain uses TRBV6-1 and TRBJ1-1; D remains ambiguous. CDR1 MNHNS and CDR2 SASEGT come from the germline V gene. V was trimmed by 3 bases and J by 2 bases, leaving 16 bases between them. This CDR3 contains 16 residues. CDR3 amino acids: CASSDGAGWGNTEAFF. DNA for the CDR3: TGTGCCAGCAGTGATGGTGCAGGATGGGGAAACACTGAAGCTTTCTTT.

The CDR3 sequence: CASSLWTGQGQPQHF. The DNA for the CDR3 is TGTGCCAGTAGTCTCTGGACAGGGCAAGGGCAGCCCCAGCATTTT. The rearrangement links TRBV19 to TRBJ1-5; 8 bases agree with TRBD1. This CDR3 is 15 amino acids long. The germline V gene encodes CDR1 LNHDA and CDR2 SQIVND (reference sequence). The V segment lost 5 bases and the J segment 7 bases; nucleotides outside the gene matches: 10. Together with reference TRBV19 and TRBJ1-5, the CDR3 gives the full variable domain: DGGITQSPKYLFRKEGQNVTLSCEQNLNHDAMYWYRQDPGQGLRLIYYSQIVNDFQKGDIAEGYSVSREKKESFPLTVTSAQKNPTAFYLCASSLWTGQGQPQHFGDGTRLSIL.

The chain recombines TRBV7-2 with TRBJ2-7; the D is unclear. The CDR3 extends over 17 amino acids. V shed 4 bases and J shed 3 bases, with 22 bases lying between them. Germline V gene sequence: CDR1 SGHTA, CDR2 FQGNSA. The CDR3 loop is CASSSIRAGANRYEQYF. The CDR3 coding sequence is TGTGCCAGCAGCTCTATTCGGGCAGGTGCGAACCGCTACGAGCAGTACTTC.

The V and J genes are TRBV7-9 and TRBJ2-2, with 10 bases matching TRBD1. CDR1 and CDR2 (germline): SEHNR, FQNEAQ (reference sequence). CDR3 length equals 17 residues. The V and J ends lost 5 bases and 7 bases, in that order; junction bases with no gene match: 13. CDR3: CASSPTGGASEIGELFF. In DNA, the CDR3 is TGTGCCAGCAGCCCGACAGGGGGCGCATCGGAAATCGGGGAGCTGTTTTTT.

V usage is TRBV7-3 and J usage is TRBJ2-7, with 8 nucleotides matching TRBD1. This CDR3 contains 16 residues. The V and J ends lost 3 bases and 0 bases, in that order; junction bases with no gene match: 7. CDR1 and CDR2 (germline): SGHTA, FQGTGA. The CDR3 DNA follows: TGTGCCAGCAGCTTGAGTGGCAGGGGGCCCTCCTACGAGCAGTACTTC. Translated, it gives CASSLSGRGPSYEQYF.

This clone was recorded only once. V and J are TRBV27 and TRBJ2-7, with D maybe TRBD2 (6 bases). Trimming took 6 bases from V and 2 from J, leaving 17 bases between them. Germline CDR1 and CDR2: MNHEY and SMNVEV (reference sequence). This CDR3 has 15 residues. The CDR3 bases are TGTGCCAGCAGCCACGGGACTCGAGGACCCTACGAGCAGTACTTC. As protein: CASSHGTRGPYEQYF.

The V call is TRBV29-1, the J call TRBJ1-2, with TRBD1 identical over 7 bases. The CDR3 length is 12 residues. V dropped 4 bases and J dropped 3; count of bases not matched to a gene: 2. CDR1 SQVTM and CDR2 ANQGSEA come from the germline V gene. DNA for the CDR3: TGCAGCGTTGCCGACAGGGACTATGGCTACACCTTC. It encodes CSVADRDYGYTF.

The gene calls are TRBV5-1 and TRBJ2-7; D is unclear. The CDR3 sequence is 15 residues long. Between the trimmed V and J ends, which lost 0 bases and 2 bases, there was a span of 12 bases. Germline V gives CDR1 SGHRS, CDR2 YFSETQ. For the CDR3, the DNA is TGCGCCAGCAGCTTGGTTCCCGGTGAGCCCTACGAGCAGTACTTC. Translation gives CASSLVPGEPYEQYF.

For the CDR3, the DNA is TGTGCCAGCAGTTTAGTTGGGCCCTGGGGCACTGAAGCTTTCTTT. Amino acids: CASSLVGPWGTEAFF. This chain uses TRBV27 with TRBJ1-1, with D uncertain. This CDR3 contains 15 residues. V dropped 2 bases and J dropped 4 bases, with 14 bases sitting between them. Germline V lookup: CDR1 MNHEY, CDR2 SMNVEV (reference sequence).